The 21 T cell receptor beta chains reported below all come from one sample, sequenced in a study of cytomegalovirus exposure and HLA in healthy donors. The PCR made use of 60 Vbeta and 13 Jbeta primers. Profiling relied on immunoSEQ multiplex PCR, and the TCRdb table lists in-frame clones only, not all of them. The data show about 160,000 clones, about 72% seen once. Material: PBMCs. These receptors came from a man under 40 in good health and CMV-seropositive.

This clone was seen a few times. The chain combines TRBV6-1 with TRBJ2-5, with 8 bases fitting TRBD2. This CDR3 has 16 residues. The germline CDR1 and CDR2 sequences are MNHNS and SASEGT. The V gene end was trimmed by 3 bases and the J gene end by 0 bases; junction bases not matched to a gene: 6. The CDR3 here is CASSDWSGGYQETQYF. In nucleotides, the CDR3 is TGTGCCAGCAGTGATTGGAGCGGGGGATACCAAGAGACCCAGTACTTC.

The chain links TRBV15 to TRBJ2-3; TRBD2 matches 8 bases. The V gene's germline CDR1 is LNHNV and CDR2 YYDKDF (reference sequence). V was pared by 4 bases and J by 1 base, with 13 bases of the junction left unmatched. This CDR3 region has 18 residues. The CDR3 loop reads CATSKDHTGTRGTDTQYF. CDR3 nucleotide sequence: TGTGCCACCAGCAAGGATCATACCGGGACTAGGGGCACAGATACGCAGTATTTT.

The chain links TRBV19 to TRBJ1-2, with D unresolved. The CDR3 is 13 amino acids. The V gene lost 4 bases and the J gene lost 1 base, with 7 bases spanning the gap. CDR1 is LNHDA, CDR2 SQIVND, per germline (reference sequence). The CDR3 loop reads CASSTPSNYGYTF. CDR3 DNA: TGTGCCAGTAGTACGCCCAGTAACTATGGCTACACCTTC.

This clone has a single count. The chain joins TRBV7-3 to TRBJ2-3; 12 bases are a match to TRBD2. From germline, CDR1 is SGHTA and CDR2 FQGTGA. This CDR3 has 18 amino acids. The V segment lost 2 bases and the J segment 6 bases; nucleotides outside the gene matches: 12. The DNA of the CDR3 is TGTGCCAGCAGCTTACTCCCCGCTAGCGGGGGGGCCTTGGATACGCAGTATTTT. Residues: CASSLLPASGGALDTQYF.

This clone has a handful of counts. The chain couples TRBV6-5 to TRBJ1-1, with TRBD1 identical over 9 bases. In germline, CDR1 is MNHEY, CDR2 SVGAGI. The CDR3 loop spans 15 amino acids. The V and J ends lost 1 base and 6 bases, in that order; junction bases with no gene match: 6. The CDR3 nucleotides read TGTGCCAGCAGTTACTTGACAGGGGGAAGGTCTGAAGCTTTCTTT. It yields the protein CASSYLTGGRSEAFF.

The chain is built from TRBV2 and TRBJ2-2, with D possibly TRBD1 on 5 matching bases. Germline CDR1 is SNHLY and CDR2 is FYNNEI. There are 15 residues in the CDR3. V was cut by 5 bases and J by 6 bases, with 16 bases left in between. DNA of the CDR3: TGTGCCAGCAGTTTCCAGGGAAGTGGGGCCGGGGAGCTGTTTTTT. Translated, it gives CASSFQGSGAGELFF.

This clone was counted only a few times. The CDR3 nucleotides are TGCGCCAGCAGCATGCTGCAGGGTCGCTCCTACAATGAGCAGTTCTTC. Protein sequence: CASSMLQGRSYNEQFF. The chain employs TRBV5-1 and TRBJ2-1, with D possibly matching TRBD1 (5 bases). CDR1 is SGHRS, CDR2 YFSETQ, per germline. The CDR3 is 16 residues long. V was cut by 4 bases and J by 0 bases, with 14 bases left in between.

The rearrangement links TRBV2 to TRBJ2-2; 10 nucleotides line up with TRBD1. The CDR3 length is 16 residues. V lost 6 bases to trimming and J lost 5 bases; unmatched junction nucleotides: 9. Germline CDR1 reads SNHLY; CDR2 reads FYNNEI. This chain's CDR3 is CASSLRDRGITGELFF. The CDR3 DNA reads TGTGCCAGCAGCCTCCGGGACAGGGGAATAACCGGGGAGCTGTTTTTT.

A single count supports this clone. CDR3 nucleotide sequence: TGTGCCAGCAGTTTATCCGATTCACCCCTCCACTTT. Its translation: CASSLSDSPLHF. V and J are TRBV27 and TRBJ1-6; D is unresolved. The CDR3 loop spans 12 amino acids. The germline V and J ends were trimmed by 0 bases and 8 bases, with 2 bases remaining between them. Germline CDR1 reads MNHEY; CDR2 reads SMNVEV (reference sequence).

A single count supports this clone. The chain uses TRBV5-1 and TRBJ1-1; 10 nucleotides line up with TRBD1. From germline, CDR1 is SGHRS and CDR2 YFSETQ. The J segment lost 7 bases and the V segment lost 4 bases, leaving 4 bases of the junction unmatched. CDR3 size: 13 residues. The CDR3 spells CASSPDRGLEAFF. CDR3 nucleotide sequence: TGCGCCAGCAGCCCCGACAGGGGGCTTGAAGCTTTCTTT.

The rearrangement links TRBV15 to TRBJ2-7, with 9 bases aligning to TRBD1. The CDR3 covers 15 residues. Trimming at V came to 4 bases and at J to 2 bases, leaving 6 bases not matched to a gene. Germline CDR1 is LNHNV and CDR2 is YYDKDF (reference sequence). CDR3 in amino acids: CATSNDRDRAYEQYF. The CDR3 DNA is TGTGCCACCAGCAACGACCGGGACAGGGCCTACGAGCAGTACTTC.

The CDR3 spells CASRKRGSTDTQYF. CDR3 DNA sequence: TGTGCCAGCAGGAAGCGGGGAAGCACAGATACGCAGTATTTT. This chain joins TRBV2 and TRBJ2-3; 7 bases are a match to TRBD2. Germline V CDR1 and CDR2: SNHLY, FYNNEI. The V gene end was trimmed by 6 bases and the J gene end by 0 bases; junction bases not matched to a gene: 3. CDR3 length: 14 amino acids.

CDR3 sequence reads: CASSLGASYEQYF. The DNA for the CDR3 is TGTGCCAGCAGTTTAGGGGCCTCCTACGAGCAGTACTTC. The chain carries TRBV27 and TRBJ2-7; possible D gene TRBD1, 5 bases. This CDR3 spans 13 amino acids. Germline CDR1 reads MNHEY; CDR2 reads SMNVEV (reference sequence). Between the trimmed V and J ends, which lost 2 bases and 0 bases, there was a span of 5 bases.

The chain links TRBV29-1 to TRBJ1-1, with D unclear. Germline V CDR1 and CDR2: SQVTM, ANQGSEA. V was clipped by 6 bases and J by 0 bases, with 11 bases between them. CDR3 length: 13 amino acids. The CDR3 DNA reads as TGCAGCGTCCGTCCCGGGATGAACACTGAAGCTTTCTTT. Its translation is CSVRPGMNTEAFF.

The chain recombines TRBV29-1 with TRBJ2-2; possible D gene TRBD1, 6 bases. This CDR3 has 14 residues. Germline loops: CDR1 SQVTM, CDR2 ANQGSEA. The V and J ends lost 2 bases and 6 bases respectively, with 13 bases between them. CDR3 sequence (DNA): TGCAGCGTTGAATTAGGGCAGGGGTCCGGGGAGCTGTTTTTT. Translation: CSVELGQGSGELFF.

The chain recombines TRBV4-1 with TRBJ2-5, with D possibly matching TRBD2 (5 bases). The CDR3 is made up of 15 amino acids. V was trimmed by 4 bases and J by 2 bases, leaving 14 bases between them. Germline CDR1 reads MGHRA; CDR2 reads YSYEKL. CDR3 region: CASSPGWAGQETQYF. The CDR3 nucleotides are TGCGCCAGCAGCCCGGGGTGGGCTGGGCAAGAGACCCAGTACTTC.

The chain is built from TRBV15 and TRBJ2-1, with a possible D match to TRBD1 (5 bases). This CDR3 comprises 14 residues. The germline CDR1 and CDR2 sequences are LNHNV and YYDKDF (reference sequence). V lost 0 bases, J lost 5 bases, and 8 bases lay in between. The CDR3 reads CATSRDLGDNEQFF. CDR3 bases: TGTGCCACCAGCAGAGATCTAGGGGACAATGAGCAGTTCTTC.

This clone appeared a single time. This chain uses TRBV4-1 with TRBJ2-7; D might be TRBD1 (6 bases). V was cut by 4 bases and J by 2 bases, with 18 bases left in between. The CDR3 covers 16 residues. Germline V gene lookup returns CDR1 MGHRA and CDR2 YSYEKL. The CDR3 sequence is CASSRLVSDRTYEQYF. CDR3 in DNA: TGCGCCAGCAGCCGACTTGTTTCGGACAGAACCTACGAGCAGTACTTC.

CDR3 nucleotides: TGCGCCAGCAGCTTACTAAACGGACAGGGCAGCACAGATACGCAGTATTTT. This gives the protein CASSLLNGQGSTDTQYF. This rearrangement joins TRBV5-1 to TRBJ2-3; TRBD1 matches 8 bases. V lost 2 bases, J lost 0 bases, and 8 bases stayed unmatched. The CDR3 extends over 17 amino acids. The germline gives CDR1 SGHRS, CDR2 YFSETQ.

This chain links TRBV5-1 with TRBJ2-7, with TRBD2 matching over 7 bases. The V gene end was trimmed by 3 bases and the J gene end by 0 bases; junction bases not matched to a gene: 6. Germline values: CDR1 SGHRS, CDR2 YFSETQ. This CDR3 spans 15 amino acids. CDR3 loop: CASSWGGTTSYEQYF. In nucleotides, the CDR3 is TGCGCCAGCAGCTGGGGGGGGACTACCTCCTACGAGCAGTACTTC.

The chain couples TRBV11-1 to TRBJ1-6; TRBD1 matches 7 bases. V shed 5 bases and J 9 bases; nucleotides not matched to a gene: 1. The CDR3 runs 12 residues. Germline CDR1 reads SGHAT; CDR2 reads FQDESV (reference sequence). CDR3 protein: CASSGDSSPLHF. The CDR3 bases are TGTGCCAGCAGCGGGGACAGTTCACCCCTCCACTTT.